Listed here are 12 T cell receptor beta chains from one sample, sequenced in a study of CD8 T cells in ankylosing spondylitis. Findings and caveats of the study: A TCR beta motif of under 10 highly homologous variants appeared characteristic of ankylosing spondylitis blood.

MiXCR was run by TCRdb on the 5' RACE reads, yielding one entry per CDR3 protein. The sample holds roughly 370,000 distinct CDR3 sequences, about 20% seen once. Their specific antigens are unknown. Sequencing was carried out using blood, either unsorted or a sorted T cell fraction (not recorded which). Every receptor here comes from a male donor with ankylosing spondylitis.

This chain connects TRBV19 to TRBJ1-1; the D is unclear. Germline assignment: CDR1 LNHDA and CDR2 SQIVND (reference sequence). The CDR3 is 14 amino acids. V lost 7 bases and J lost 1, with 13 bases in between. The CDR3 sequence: CASTRRTENTEAFF. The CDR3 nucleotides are TGTGCCAGTACAAGGCGGACTGAGAACACTGAAGCTTTCTTT.

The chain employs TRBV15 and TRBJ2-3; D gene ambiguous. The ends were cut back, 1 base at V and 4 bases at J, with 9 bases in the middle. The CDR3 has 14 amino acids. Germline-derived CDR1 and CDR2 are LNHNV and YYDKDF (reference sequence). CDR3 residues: CATSRGASSDTQYF. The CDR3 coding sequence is TGTGCCACCAGCAGAGGAGCTAGTTCAGATACGCAGTATTTT.

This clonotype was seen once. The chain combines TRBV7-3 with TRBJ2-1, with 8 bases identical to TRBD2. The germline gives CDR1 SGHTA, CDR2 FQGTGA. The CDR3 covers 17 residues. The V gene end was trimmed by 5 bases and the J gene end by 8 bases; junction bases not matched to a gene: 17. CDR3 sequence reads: CASSIHALAGGFDEQFF. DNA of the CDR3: TGTGCCAGCAGCATCCACGCTCTAGCGGGCGGTTTCGATGAGCAGTTCTTC.

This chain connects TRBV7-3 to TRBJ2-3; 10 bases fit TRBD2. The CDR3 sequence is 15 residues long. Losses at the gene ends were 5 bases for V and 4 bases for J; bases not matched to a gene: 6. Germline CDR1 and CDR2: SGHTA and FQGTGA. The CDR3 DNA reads TGTGCCAGCAGCCCCGGGACTAGCGTTCCAGATACGCAGTATTTT. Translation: CASSPGTSVPDTQYF.

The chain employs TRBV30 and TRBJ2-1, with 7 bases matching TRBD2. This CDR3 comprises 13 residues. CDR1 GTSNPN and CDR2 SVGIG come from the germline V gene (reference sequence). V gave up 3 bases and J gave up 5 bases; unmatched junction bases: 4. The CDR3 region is CAWRRLADNEQFF. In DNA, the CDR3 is TGTGCCTGGAGAAGGCTAGCGGACAATGAGCAGTTCTTC.

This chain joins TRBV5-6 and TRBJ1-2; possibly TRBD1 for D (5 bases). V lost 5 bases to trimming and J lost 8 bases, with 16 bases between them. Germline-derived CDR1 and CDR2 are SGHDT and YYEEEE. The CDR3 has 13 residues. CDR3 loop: CASSSWGVGGYTF. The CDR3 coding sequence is TGTGCCAGCAGTTCGTGGGGGGTCGGCGGCTACACCTTC. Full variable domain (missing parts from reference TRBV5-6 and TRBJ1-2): DAGVTQSPTHLIKTRGQQVTLRCSPKSGHDTVSWYQQALGQGPQFIFQYYEEEERQRGNFPDRFSGHQFPNYSSELNVNALLLGDSALYLCASSSWGVGGYTFGSGTRLTVV.

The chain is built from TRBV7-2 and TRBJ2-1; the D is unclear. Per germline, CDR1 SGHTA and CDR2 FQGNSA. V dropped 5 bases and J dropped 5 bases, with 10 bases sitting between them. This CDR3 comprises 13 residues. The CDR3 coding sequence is TGTGCCAGCAGCCTCGGAATACACAATGAGCAGTTCTTC. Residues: CASSLGIHNEQFF.

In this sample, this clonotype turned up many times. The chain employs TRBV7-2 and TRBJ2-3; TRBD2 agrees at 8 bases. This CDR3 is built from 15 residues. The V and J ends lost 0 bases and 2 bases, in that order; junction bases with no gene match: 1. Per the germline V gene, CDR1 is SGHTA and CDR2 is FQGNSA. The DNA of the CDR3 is TGTGCCAGCAGCTTAGCTAGCGGGAACACAGATACGCAGTATTTT. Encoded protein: CASSLASGNTDTQYF. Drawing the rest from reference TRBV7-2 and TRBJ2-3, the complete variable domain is GAGVSQSPSNKVTEKGKDVELRCDPISGHTALYWYRQSLGQGLEFLIYFQGNSAPDKSGLPSDRFSAERTGGSVSTLTIQRTQQEDSAVYLCASSLASGNTDTQYFGPGTRLTVL.

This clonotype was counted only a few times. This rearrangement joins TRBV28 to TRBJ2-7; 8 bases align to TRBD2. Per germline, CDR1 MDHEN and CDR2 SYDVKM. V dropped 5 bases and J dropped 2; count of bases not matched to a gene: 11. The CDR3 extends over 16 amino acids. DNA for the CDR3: TGTGCCAGCAGTCGATCAGGGGCGGGACTAGCCTACGAGCAGTACTTC. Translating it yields CASSRSGAGLAYEQYF. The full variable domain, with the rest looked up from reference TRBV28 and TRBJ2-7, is DVKVTQSSRYLVKRTGEKVFLECVQDMDHENMFWYRQDPGLGLRLIYFSYDVKMKEKGDIPEGYSVSREKKERFSLILESASTNQTSMYLCASSRSGAGLAYEQYFGPGTRLTVT.

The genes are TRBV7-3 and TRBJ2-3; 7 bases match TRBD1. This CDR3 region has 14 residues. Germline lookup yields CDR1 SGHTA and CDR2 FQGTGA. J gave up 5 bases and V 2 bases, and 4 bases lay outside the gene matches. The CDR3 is CASSLQGGQDTQYF. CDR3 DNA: TGTGCCAGCAGCTTACAAGGGGGCCAAGATACGCAGTATTTT.

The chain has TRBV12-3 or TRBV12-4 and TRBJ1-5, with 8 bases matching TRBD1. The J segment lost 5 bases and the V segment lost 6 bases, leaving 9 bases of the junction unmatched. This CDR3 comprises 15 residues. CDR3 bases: TGTGCCAGCAGGCTCGGGACAGGAGGGTATCAGCCCCAGCATTTT. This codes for CASRLGTGGYQPQHF.

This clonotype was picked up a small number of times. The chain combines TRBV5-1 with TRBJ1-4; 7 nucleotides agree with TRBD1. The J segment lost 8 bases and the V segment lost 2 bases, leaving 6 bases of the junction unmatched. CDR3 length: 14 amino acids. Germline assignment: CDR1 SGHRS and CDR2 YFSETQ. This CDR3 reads CASSFRQGVEKLFF. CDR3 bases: TGCGCCAGCAGCTTCAGGCAGGGGGTGGAAAAACTGTTTTTT.